A single sample is the source of the 4 T cell receptor beta chains below, sequenced in a study of T cells in Graves' hyperthyroidism and ophthalmopathy. Using RNA transcripts as the source, TCR beta CDR3 regions were amplified. An initial round of RT-PCR targeting the TCR CDR3 relied on the HTBI primer set. Using its own MiXCR run on the multiplex PCR reads, TCRdb lists one record per CDR3 protein. The table lists 450,000 to 700,000 distinct CDR3 sequences, about 43% of them singletons. Sequenced material: peripheral blood or thyroid tissue (not recorded which). The receptor set was obtained from an adult woman with Graves' disease, either hyperthyroidism or ophthalmopathy (not recorded which).

This chain's CDR3 is CASSLASGTGEETQYF. CDR3 coding DNA: TGCGCCAGCAGCTTGGCCAGCGGGACAGGGGAAGAGACCCAGTACTTC. V usage is TRBV5-1 and J usage is TRBJ2-5; 10 bases line up with TRBD1. With V trimmed by 0 bases and J by 3 bases, 5 bases remained unmatched. Germline V lookup: CDR1 SGHRS, CDR2 YFSETQ. The CDR3 extends over 16 amino acids.

This clonotype was seen many times. This chain links TRBV6-6 with TRBJ1-5; no reliable D call. Germline-derived CDR1 and CDR2 are MNHNY and SVGAGI (reference sequence). The germline V and J ends were trimmed by 7 bases and 1 base, with 8 bases remaining between them. The CDR3 totals 13 residues. CDR3 in DNA: TGTGCCAGCACCCCTCGCAGCAATCAGCCCCAGCATTTT. Its translation: CASTPRSNQPQHF.

The table lists this clonotype with many counts. The chain combines TRBV11-2 with TRBJ2-5; 7 bases are a match to TRBD1. This CDR3 region has 17 residues. With 4 bases clipped from V and 4 bases from J, the junction kept 15 bases outside the gene matches. Germline V gene data show CDR1 as SGHAT and CDR2 as FQNNGV. CDR3 sequence: CASSSLVGTVMGETQYF. DNA for the CDR3: TGTGCCAGCAGCTCCCTGGTAGGGACAGTTATGGGAGAGACCCAGTACTTC.

The chain has TRBV4-1 and TRBJ1-3; D is unclear. CDR3 length equals 18 residues. Per germline, CDR1 MGHRA and CDR2 YSYEKL. Trimming stripped 3 bases from V and 0 bases from J, with 18 bases between. CDR3 loop: CASSHGRLMGSSGNTIYF. CDR3 sequence (DNA): TGCGCCAGCAGCCACGGACGTTTAATGGGGAGCTCTGGAAACACCATATATTTT.